This T cell receptor (beta chain) was recovered during a study of neoadjuvant nivolumab and ipilimumab in lung cancer. Study results and caveats: Only two of four nivolumab-treated tumors gained richness and clonality by surgery.

Only in-frame clones appear in the TCRdb table, and some are missing; sequencing was by immunoSEQ multiplex PCR. The table includes about 7,000 clones, roughly 83% detected once. Remarks on this clone: Its antigen is not identified.

There are 10 residues in the CDR3. Trimming removed 6 bases from V and 11 bases from J, with 13 bases in between. The germline CDR1 and CDR2 sequences are DFQATT and SNEGSKA (reference sequence). This clonotype was obtained from an adult with non-small cell lung cancer. The sequencing used tumor tissue, collected after neoadjuvant nivolumab, alone or with ipilimumab, at or shortly before surgery. This chain joins TRBV20-1 and TRBJ1-1; no clear D. The CDR3 protein is CSADERRAFF. For the CDR3, the DNA is TGCAGTGCGGACGAACGGAGGGCTTTCTTT.